The present T cell receptor beta chain was sequenced within a study of type 1 regulatory T cells. As concerns this clonotype: The antigen remains undetermined.

TCRdb reprocessed the reads via MiXCR and lists one record per CDR3 protein. The sample lists about 67,000 distinct CDR3 sequences, 45% to 50% occurring once. This TCR was recovered from a human donor in good health. The sample consisted of cultured non-Tr1 T cells, either the whole culture or a sorted T cell fraction (not recorded which).

CDR3 sequence (DNA): TGCAGTGCCACAGACTCCCGCGGAGGTCAGCCCCAGCATTTT. Its translation is CSATDSRGGQPQHF. The rearrangement uses TRBV20-1 and TRBJ1-5; D remains unclear. CDR3 length equals 14 residues. Germline CDR1 DFQATT, CDR2 SNEGSKA (reference sequence). Trimming shortened V by 6 bases and J by 6 bases, and 18 bases separated the two germline ends.